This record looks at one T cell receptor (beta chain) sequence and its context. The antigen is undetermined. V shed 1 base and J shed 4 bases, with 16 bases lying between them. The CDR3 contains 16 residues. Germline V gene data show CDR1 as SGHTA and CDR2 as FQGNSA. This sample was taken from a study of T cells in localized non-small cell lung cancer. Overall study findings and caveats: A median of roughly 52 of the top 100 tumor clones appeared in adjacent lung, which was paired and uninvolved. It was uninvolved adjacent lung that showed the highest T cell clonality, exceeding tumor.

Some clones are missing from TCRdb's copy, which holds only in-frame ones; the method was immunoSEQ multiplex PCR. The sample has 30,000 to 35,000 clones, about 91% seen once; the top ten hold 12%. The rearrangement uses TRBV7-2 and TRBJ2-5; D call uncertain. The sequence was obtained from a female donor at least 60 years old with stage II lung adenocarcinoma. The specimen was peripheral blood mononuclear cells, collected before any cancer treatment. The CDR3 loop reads CASSLGRTINRETQYF. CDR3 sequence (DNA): TGTGCCAGCAGCTTAGGACGGACCATAAATCGAGAGACCCAGTACTTC.